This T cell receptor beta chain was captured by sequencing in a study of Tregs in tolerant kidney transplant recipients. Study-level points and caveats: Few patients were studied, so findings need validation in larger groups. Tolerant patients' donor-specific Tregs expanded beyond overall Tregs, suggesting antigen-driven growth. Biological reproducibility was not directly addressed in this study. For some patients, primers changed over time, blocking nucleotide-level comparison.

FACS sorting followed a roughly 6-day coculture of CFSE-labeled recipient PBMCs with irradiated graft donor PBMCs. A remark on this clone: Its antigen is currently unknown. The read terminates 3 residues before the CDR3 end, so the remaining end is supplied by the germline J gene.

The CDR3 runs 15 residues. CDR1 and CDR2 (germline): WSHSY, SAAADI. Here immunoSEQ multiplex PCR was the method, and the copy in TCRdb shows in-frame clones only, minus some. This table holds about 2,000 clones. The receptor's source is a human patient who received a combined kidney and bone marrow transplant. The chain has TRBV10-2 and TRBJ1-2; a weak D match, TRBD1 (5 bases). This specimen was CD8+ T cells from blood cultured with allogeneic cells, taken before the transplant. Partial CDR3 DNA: TGCGCCAGCAGTGAGAAATCGCAGGGAATTTGGGGC. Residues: CASSEKSQGIWG. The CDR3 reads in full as CASSEKSQGIWGYTF.